This TCR beta chain was sequenced during a study of T cells after yellow fever vaccination. Study details: Fractions containing few cells were prepared with SMART-Seq v4 Ultra Low Input.

Making TCR cDNA involved 5'RACE template switching, which added UMIs and a universal primer site. Via MiXCR, TCRdb re-called the 5' RACE reads, giving one row per CDR3 protein. The data show a few hundred thousand distinct CDR3 sequences, around 3.6% seen once. The source of this sequence is a man between 18 and 35 years old who received the YFV17D yellow fever vaccine. This specimen consisted of PBMCs, obtained on the day of the yellow fever booster vaccination.

The DNA for the CDR3 is TGCAGTGCTAGGGGAGACGACAGGGGTGACACTGAAGCTTTCTTT. Translated, it gives CSARGDDRGDTEAFF. The chain has TRBV20-1 and TRBJ1-1; 8 positions agree with TRBD1. Trimming cost V 3 bases and J 3 bases; bases outside gene matches: 9. Germline V lookup: CDR1 DFQATT, CDR2 SNEGSKA (reference sequence). The CDR3 extends over 15 amino acids.